These 27 T cell receptor beta chains originate from one sample sequenced in a study of T cell responses to AZD1222 COVID-19 vaccine. Profiled with immunoSEQ multiplex PCR; TCRdb holds only in-frame clones, not every one. The repertoire includes fewer than 300,000 clones, about 92% of them detected once, and around 0.5% sits in the top ten. The sequences come from peripheral blood, collected on day 0 of AZD1222 vaccination. Receptors originate from an adult in good health.

This chain uses TRBV29-1 with TRBJ2-3, with a possible D match to TRBD2 (5 bases). Trimming removed 7 bases from V and 0 bases from J, with 11 bases in between. The CDR3 totals 13 residues. Germline CDR1 reads SQVTM; CDR2 reads ANQGSEA. CDR3 sequence reads: CSADRTSTDTQYF. CDR3 DNA: TGCAGCGCCGACCGGACTAGCACAGATACGCAGTATTTT.

The V gene is TRBV28, the J gene TRBJ2-1; D may match TRBD1 or TRBD2 (5 bases each). In germline, CDR1 is MDHEN, CDR2 SYDVKM. The CDR3 sequence is 14 residues long. V lost 0 bases and J lost 10, with 13 bases in between. CDR3 in amino acids: CASSLWRIEGEQFF. CDR3 DNA sequence: TGTGCCAGCAGTTTATGGCGGATTGAGGGGGAGCAGTTCTTC.

This clone showed up just once. The genes are TRBV9 and TRBJ1-2; D remains unclear. The V and J ends lost 3 bases and 4 bases respectively, with 13 bases between them. The CDR3 totals 14 residues. Germline CDR1 and CDR2: SGDLS and YYNGEE. In DNA, the CDR3 is TGTGCCAGCAGCGGGGGAGGGCCGAGCTATGGCTACACCTTC. Protein sequence: CASSGGGPSYGYTF.

V and J are TRBV28 and TRBJ1-5; unclear D gene. Germline assignment: CDR1 MDHEN and CDR2 SYDVKM. V was trimmed by 6 bases and J by 1 base, leaving 13 bases between them. The CDR3 has 15 amino acids. The CDR3 coding sequence is TGTGCCAGCAGCTTGAGGTTCGCAAGCAATCAGCCCCAGCATTTT. Protein sequence: CASSLRFASNQPQHF.

The V call is TRBV6-5, the J call TRBJ1-2, with TRBD1 matching 8 bases. The V and J ends lost 6 bases and 4 bases, in that order; junction bases with no gene match: 7. There are 14 residues in the CDR3. The V gene's germline CDR1 is MNHEY and CDR2 SVGAGI. CDR3 region: CASSSGGKSYGYTF. CDR3 sequence (DNA): TGTGCCAGCAGCTCAGGGGGCAAGTCCTATGGCTACACCTTC.

V and J are TRBV7-6 and TRBJ2-5, with D perhaps being TRBD1 or TRBD2 (5 bases each). In germline, CDR1 is SGHVS, CDR2 FNYEAQ. The CDR3 is 18 amino acids. V lost 2 bases and J lost 0, with 19 bases in between. As DNA, the CDR3 is TGTGCCAGCAGCTTAAGGGGATTCATCCCGAGGGACCAAGAGACCCAGTACTTC. It yields the protein CASSLRGFIPRDQETQYF.

This sequence joins TRBV29-1 and TRBJ2-1; 12 positions match TRBD2. CDR3 size: 19 residues. Trimming cost V 6 bases and J 0 bases; bases outside gene matches: 15. Germline loops: CDR1 SQVTM, CDR2 ANQGSEA. The DNA of the CDR3 is TGCAGCGTCCTAGCGGGGGGGCTTCGGGGATTCCGCTCCTACAATGAGCAGTTCTTC. It yields the protein CSVLAGGLRGFRSYNEQFF.

This chain links TRBV5-5 with TRBJ2-1; D possibly matches TRBD1 or TRBD2 (5 bases each). V was pared by 5 bases and J by 2 bases, with 14 bases between. From germline, CDR1 is SGHKS and CDR2 YYEKEE (reference sequence). The CDR3 loop spans 15 amino acids. The DNA of the CDR3 is TGTGCCAGCAGAGGGCAGGGCGGGCCCTACAATGAGCAGTTCTTC. This sequence encodes CASRGQGGPYNEQFF.

The genes are TRBV19 and TRBJ1-1; D not resolved. This CDR3 has 14 amino acids. V lost 3 bases and J lost 1, with 9 bases in between. Germline CDR1 LNHDA, CDR2 SQIVND (reference sequence). The CDR3 spells CASSIFSSNTEAFF. The CDR3 DNA reads as TGTGCCAGTAGTATTTTTTCATCGAACACTGAAGCTTTCTTT.

The rearrangement uses TRBV2 and TRBJ1-5; TRBD1 matches at 9 bases. This CDR3 contains 15 residues. Germline V gives CDR1 SNHLY, CDR2 FYNNEI. J was trimmed by 4 bases and V by 6 bases; bases with no gene match: 7. The CDR3 spells CASRAGTGWNQPQHF. In DNA, the CDR3 is TGTGCCAGCAGAGCAGGGACAGGGTGGAATCAGCCCCAGCATTTT.

This clone is a singleton in its sample. The chain is built from TRBV20-1 and TRBJ1-1; D unclear. The CDR3 extends over 11 amino acids. Germline assignment: CDR1 DFQATT and CDR2 SNEGSKA (reference sequence). The germline V and J ends were trimmed by 5 bases and 1 base, with 5 bases remaining between them. This chain's CDR3 is CSARRNTEAFF. CDR3 sequence (DNA): TGCAGTGCTCGCAGGAACACTGAAGCTTTCTTT.

The CDR3 region has the DNA TGTGCCTGGAATAAGGGTAGCGGGACTAGTGAGCAGTACTTC. Translated: CAWNKGSGTSEQYF. The chain combines TRBV30 with TRBJ2-7, with 8 bases that match TRBD2. V was pared by 4 bases and J by 7 bases, with 12 bases of the junction left unmatched. Germline V gene sequence: CDR1 GTSNPN, CDR2 SVGIG (reference sequence). This CDR3 is 14 amino acids long.

This CDR3 reads CASSVLGQGGDSPLHF. CDR3 DNA: TGTGCCAGCAGTGTGCTAGGACAGGGAGGCGATTCACCCCTCCACTTT. The rearrangement joins TRBV6-1 to TRBJ1-6; 8 bases fit TRBD1. CDR1 MNHNS and CDR2 SASEGT come from the germline V gene. Trimming removed 4 bases from V and 8 bases from J; junction bases left unmatched: 10. The CDR3 sequence is 16 residues long.

The chain has TRBV9 and TRBJ1-2, with a tentative D call TRBD1 (6 bases). The germline V and J ends were trimmed by 4 bases and 7 bases, with 17 bases remaining between them. Germline assignment: CDR1 SGDLS and CDR2 YYNGEE. This CDR3 comprises 14 residues. The CDR3 here is CASSTYRDPIGYTF. CDR3 DNA sequence: TGTGCCAGCAGCACTTACAGGGACCCTATTGGCTACACCTTC.

The chain carries TRBV3-1 (or the pseudogene TRBV3-2) and TRBJ1-6, with 7 positions matching TRBD1. The CDR3 sequence is 14 residues long. Germline lookup yields CDR1 LGHDT and CDR2 YNNKEL (reference sequence). With V trimmed by 1 base and J by 9 bases, 3 bases remained unmatched. DNA of the CDR3: TGTGCCAGCAGCCAAGGGACAGGTGGTTCACCCCTCCACTTT. Translating it yields CASSQGTGGSPLHF.

This sequence joins TRBV7-9 and TRBJ2-1; 10 bases are shared with TRBD2. This CDR3 has 15 amino acids. Germline trimming cut 7 bases from V and 9 bases from J; bases unmatched to any gene: 12. CDR1 and CDR2 from the germline V gene are SEHNR and FQNEAQ (reference sequence). The DNA for the CDR3 is TGTGCCAGCACCCAGGGGGCTAGCGGGAGATCTGAGCAGTTCTTC. Encoded protein: CASTQGASGRSEQFF.

This chain links TRBV2 with TRBJ2-5, with 7 bases fitting TRBD2. V gave up 6 bases and J gave up 1 base; unmatched junction bases: 2. The CDR3 loop spans 13 amino acids. CDR1 and CDR2 (germline): SNHLY, FYNNEI. Here the CDR3 reads CASRGTIQETQYF. As DNA, the CDR3 is TGTGCCAGCAGGGGGACTATCCAAGAGACCCAGTACTTC.

V gene TRBV18 combines with J gene TRBJ2-7; tentatively, D is TRBD1 (6 bases). V shed 6 bases and J shed 1 base, with 13 bases lying between them. Germline CDR1 reads KGHSH; CDR2 reads LQKENI. The CDR3 totals 14 residues. CDR3 nucleotides: TGTGCCAGCTCCCAACAAGGGGGATCCTACGAGCAGTACTTC. It specifies CASSQQGGSYEQYF.

The chain combines TRBV7-8 with TRBJ1-4; D is ambiguous. The CDR3 is made up of 13 amino acids. The V end lost 5 bases, the J end lost 7 bases, and 11 bases lay between the germline ends. From germline, CDR1 is SGHVS and CDR2 FQNEAQ. The CDR3 here is CASSLGPIEKLFF. CDR3 bases: TGTGCCAGCAGCCTCGGACCTATTGAAAAACTGTTTTTT.

J is TRBJ2-3 and V is TRBV6-5; TRBD2 matches at 7 bases. CDR3 length equals 15 residues. V lost 4 bases and J lost 3; bases outside the gene matches: 7. The germline CDR1 and CDR2 sequences are MNHEY and SVGAGI. CDR3 protein: CASSFGRRGTDTQYF. The CDR3 DNA reads as TGTGCCAGCAGTTTCGGGAGGCGGGGGACAGATACGCAGTATTTT.

This chain links TRBV11-2 with TRBJ2-1; TRBD2 is a possible D gene (6 bases). CDR3 length: 13 amino acids. V was clipped by 5 bases and J by 6 bases, with 11 bases between them. The V gene's germline CDR1 is SGHAT and CDR2 FQNNGV. The CDR3 DNA is TGTGCCAGCAGCCTGGGACTTCGCAATGAGCAGTTCTTC. Translated, it gives CASSLGLRNEQFF.

This sequence joins TRBV7-3 and TRBJ2-1, with no clear D. V lost 4 bases, J lost 8 bases, and 6 bases lay in between. This CDR3 contains 11 residues. Germline assignment: CDR1 SGHTA and CDR2 FQGTGA. CDR3: CASSSSDEQFF. The CDR3 DNA reads as TGTGCCAGCAGCTCGTCGGATGAGCAGTTCTTC. The whole variable domain, filled in from reference TRBV7-3 and TRBJ2-1, reads GAGVSQTPSNKVTEKGKYVELRCDPISGHTALYWYRQSLGQGPEFLIYFQGTGAADDSGLPNDRFFAVRPEGSVSTLKIQRTERGDSAVYLCASSSSDEQFFGPGTRLTVL.

This chain connects TRBV2 to TRBJ1-1, with D unclear. The germline V gene has CDR1 SNHLY and CDR2 FYNNEI. V was pared by 8 bases and J by 1 base, with 5 bases between. The CDR3 loop spans 11 amino acids. The CDR3 loop is CASLRNTEAFF. CDR3 sequence (DNA): TGTGCCAGCCTTCGGAACACTGAAGCTTTCTTT.

Only a few counts were recorded for this clone. This sequence joins TRBV5-1 and TRBJ2-1, with a tentative D call TRBD2 (6 bases). Germline CDR1 SGHRS, CDR2 YFSETQ. V was cut by 2 bases and J by 0 bases, with 15 bases left in between. The CDR3 is 17 residues long. The CDR3 region is CASSFISGSRSYNEQFF. The CDR3 nucleotides are TGCGCCAGCAGCTTCATTAGCGGTTCTCGCTCCTACAATGAGCAGTTCTTC.

The chain recombines TRBV6-5 with TRBJ1-2; possible D gene TRBD1, 5 bases. Germline CDR1 is MNHEY and CDR2 is SVGAGI. The CDR3 is 15 residues long. Trimming removed 2 bases from V and 1 base from J, with 11 bases in between. The CDR3 DNA follows: TGTGCCAGCAGTTACCGAGGGGCGATTAACTATGGCTACACCTTC. Encoded protein: CASSYRGAINYGYTF.

J is TRBJ2-3 and V is TRBV7-2; D possibly corresponds to TRBD2 (5 bases). V lost 2 bases, J lost 2 bases, and 11 bases lay in between. Germline CDR1 SGHTA, CDR2 FQGNSA. This CDR3 contains 15 residues. The CDR3 loop reads CASSLLARPTDTQYF. CDR3 coding DNA: TGTGCCAGCAGCTTATTAGCGCGTCCCACAGATACGCAGTATTTT.

V usage is TRBV28 and J usage is TRBJ2-2; D is ambiguous. CDR1 and CDR2 (germline): MDHEN, SYDVKM. This CDR3 has 12 residues. V was cut by 4 bases and J by 6 bases, with 6 bases left in between. The CDR3 loop reads CASSSFPGELFF. Here the CDR3 DNA reads TGTGCCAGCAGTTCCTTCCCCGGGGAGCTGTTTTTT.